This T cell receptor beta chain was profiled in a study of cytomegalovirus exposure and HLA in healthy donors. Study outcomes and limitations: According to an earlier analysis, most TCR beta V segments yielded productive rearrangements about 90% or about 30% of the time. It was approximately 150 TCR beta chains that were listed as cytomegalovirus-associated. There were some V segments, including TRBV6-2 and TRBV6-3, excluded as indistinguishable.

This clone was detected only once. Its antigen is not known. Primers: 60 Vbeta forward and 13 Jbeta reverse. TCRdb keeps only in-frame clones here, not all; method: immunoSEQ multiplex PCR. The sample holds roughly 160,000 clones; 60% to 85% are singletons and the top ten take more than 3.5%. Germline loops: CDR1 SGHDN, CDR2 FVKESK. V gave up 3 bases and J gave up 2 bases, with 8 bases separating them. This CDR3 spans 13 amino acids. The rearrangement links TRBV14 to TRBJ2-7; possibly TRBD1 for D (6 bases). The sample comprised PBMCs. This receptor was taken from a man aged 25-45 years in good health and CMV-seropositive. The CDR3 here is CASSHGQTYEQYF. CDR3 DNA sequence: TGTGCCAGCAGCCACGGACAGACCTACGAGCAGTACTTC.